This TCR beta chain is drawn from a study of T cells in Graves' hyperthyroidism and ophthalmopathy. Study information: Sampling of peripheral blood happened at initial diagnosis, prior to any treatment. Study conclusions and caveats: Stable hyperthyroidism was told apart from ophthalmopathy by a model built on 13 V-J features.

With respect to this clonotype: The target antigen is unknown.

On the basis of clinical symptoms, serum thyroxine and TRAb, thyroid ultrasound and orbital computed tomography, diagnoses were made. Template material for amplifying TCR beta CDR3 regions consisted of RNA transcripts. First-round RT-PCR of the TCR CDR3 relied on the HTBI primer set. MiXCR was run by TCRdb on the multiplex PCR reads, yielding one entry per CDR3 protein. Seen here are roughly 700,000 distinct CDR3 sequences, approximately 40% observed once, and the top ten hold around 30%. Germline CDR1 reads LNHDA; CDR2 reads SQIVND (reference sequence). Trimming removed 6 bases from V and 0 bases from J; junction bases left unmatched: 7. The CDR3 has 17 amino acids.

V gene TRBV19 combines with J gene TRBJ2-7; 14 bases match TRBD2. The sequencing input was blood. The receptor comes from a woman in her thirties or forties with Graves' hyperthyroidism. The CDR3 protein is CASSPGGLAGDSYEQYF. CDR3 coding DNA: TGTGCCAGTAGCCCGGGGGGACTAGCGGGGGACTCCTACGAGCAGTACTTC.